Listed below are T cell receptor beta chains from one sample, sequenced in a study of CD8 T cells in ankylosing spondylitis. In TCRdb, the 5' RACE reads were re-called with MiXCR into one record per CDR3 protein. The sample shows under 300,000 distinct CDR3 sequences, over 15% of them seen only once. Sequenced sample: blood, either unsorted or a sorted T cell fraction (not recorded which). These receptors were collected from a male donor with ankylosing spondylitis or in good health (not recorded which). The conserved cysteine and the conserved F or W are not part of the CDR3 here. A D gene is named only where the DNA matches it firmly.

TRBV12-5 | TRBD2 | ASGSTLAGDNEQF
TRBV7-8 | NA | ASSLRGQGEPLH
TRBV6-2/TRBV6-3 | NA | ASSYMRREGETQY
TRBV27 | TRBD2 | ASTPRAGVYEQY
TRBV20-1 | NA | SARGSDLSYNEQF
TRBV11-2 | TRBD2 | ASSLASGLAGVDEQF
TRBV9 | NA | ASSAPLKATNNEQF
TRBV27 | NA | ASSFVQAPYEQY
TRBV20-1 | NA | SARSVDSYEQY
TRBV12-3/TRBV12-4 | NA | ASTGGGVNTEAF
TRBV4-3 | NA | ASSQDRAAAVEQF
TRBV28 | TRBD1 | ASSIQGVYSGANVLT
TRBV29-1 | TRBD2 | SVEGTSGYATHYEQY
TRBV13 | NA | ASSLRFDQGRYEQY
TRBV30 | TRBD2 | AWSESSGLLSYEQY
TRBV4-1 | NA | ASSHPQSSVDTQY
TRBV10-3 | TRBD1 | AISDQEGQGETQY
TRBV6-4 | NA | ASSVENTGELF
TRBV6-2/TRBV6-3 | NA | ASSAVVWGHNHEQY
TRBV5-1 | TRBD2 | ASSLDPSPTSGWKNEQF
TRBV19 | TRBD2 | ASSIGPTSGAEQY
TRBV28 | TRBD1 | ASSAPGQGVSGANVLT
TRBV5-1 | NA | ASSSGPRSSYEQY
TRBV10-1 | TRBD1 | ASSGGQGGNNEQF
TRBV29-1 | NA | SVESGLGEKLF
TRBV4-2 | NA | ASSPVIYNEQF
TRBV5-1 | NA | ASSFSGPDYEQY
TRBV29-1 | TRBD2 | SARPAGEGYNEQF
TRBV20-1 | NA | SARGAGQNYMNTEAF
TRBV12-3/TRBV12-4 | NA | ASSSGEFGETQY
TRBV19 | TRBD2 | ASSTGLAGVREQF
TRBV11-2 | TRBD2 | ASSLILDGLAVRTDTQY
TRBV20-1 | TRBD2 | SARDPETSGREYNEQF
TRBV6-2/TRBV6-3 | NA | ASSSLTGKGGASKNIQY
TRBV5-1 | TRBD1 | ASSNDREQNTGELF
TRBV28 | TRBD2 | ASRSGAWSSYEQY
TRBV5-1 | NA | ASSLEGRGQPQH
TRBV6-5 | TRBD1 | ASSYGQGVTEAF
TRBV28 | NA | AGTTGGTDTQY
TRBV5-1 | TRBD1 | ASSETRDRVYEQY
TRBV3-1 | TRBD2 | ASSQDGGGYEQY